A selection of T cell receptor beta chains follows, all from one sample in a study of CXCR3-negative and CXCR3-positive naive CD8 T cells. TCRdb reanalyzed the 5' RACE reads, giving one entry per CDR3 protein sequence and no DNA. The repertoire table contains 55,000 to 75,000 distinct CDR3 sequences. The sequencing input was naive CXCR3+ CD8+ T cells from blood. These receptors were taken from a human donor in good health. Some clones in this sample may be carry-over from other donors' samples. Both conserved end residues are part of each CDR3. The order of the fields is J gene, V gene, CDR3 protein.

j_call: TRBJ2-1
v_call: TRBV6-5
cdr3_aa: CASSYSSGGRFEQFF

j_call: TRBJ1-5
v_call: TRBV29-1
cdr3_aa: CSASGGSNQPQHF

j_call: TRBJ1-5
v_call: TRBV2
cdr3_aa: CASSSGLGNQPQHF

j_call: TRBJ2-5
v_call: TRBV29-1
cdr3_aa: CSVERTGVPQETQYF

j_call: TRBJ1-4
v_call: TRBV7-2
cdr3_aa: CASSGPRGQLTTNEKLFF

j_call: TRBJ1-1
v_call: TRBV27
cdr3_aa: CASSPNPNTEAFF

j_call: TRBJ2-7
v_call: TRBV20-1
cdr3_aa: CSAGEGGGKIYEQYF

j_call: TRBJ2-7
v_call: TRBV11-3
cdr3_aa: CASSLAQDGAPYEQYF

j_call: TRBJ1-5
v_call: TRBV12-3/TRBV12-4
cdr3_aa: CASSTPGGSQPQHF

j_call: TRBJ1-2
v_call: TRBV7-3
cdr3_aa: CASSSPDRGGGYTF

j_call: TRBJ2-5
v_call: TRBV7-2
cdr3_aa: CASSLLALRAQETQYF

j_call: TRBJ2-1
v_call: TRBV14
cdr3_aa: CASSQGREQFF

j_call: TRBJ2-7
v_call: TRBV29-1
cdr3_aa: CSVDTQGSNEQYF

j_call: TRBJ2-1
v_call: TRBV7-9
cdr3_aa: CASSSTAYLEQFF